The 27 T cell receptor beta chains below come from one sample, sequenced in a study of graft-versus-host responses after intestinal transplantation. No antigen is known for these receptors. TCRdb keeps only in-frame clones here, not all; method: immunoSEQ multiplex PCR. Of about 120,000 clones in the sample, 90% were seen once. The input for sequencing was unstimulated CD4+ T cells sorted from spleen or lymph node cells, taken before intestinal transplant. The receptor source for this set is a human donor who received an intestinal transplant.

J is TRBJ2-3 and V is TRBV30; 14 bases match TRBD2. V shed 0 bases and J 4 bases; nucleotides not matched to a gene: 9. The CDR3 covers 18 residues. Germline V gives CDR1 GTSNPN, CDR2 SVGIG (reference sequence). In DNA, the CDR3 is TGTGCCTGGAGTGTGACTAGGACTAGCGGGAGGAGGCCAGATACGCAGTATTTT. This sequence encodes CAWSVTRTSGRRPDTQYF.

V gene TRBV7-9 combines with J gene TRBJ2-5; 14 nucleotides align to TRBD2. The CDR3 length is 18 residues. The V gene end was trimmed by 3 bases and the J gene end by 1 base; junction bases not matched to a gene: 7. The V gene's germline CDR1 is SEHNR and CDR2 FQNEAQ (reference sequence). CDR3 protein: CASSLGTSGGQFQETQYF. CDR3 nucleotides: TGTGCCAGCAGCTTGGGGACTAGCGGGGGCCAATTCCAAGAGACCCAGTACTTC.

V gene TRBV5-1 combines with J gene TRBJ2-3; 8 nucleotides align to TRBD2. J lost 2 bases, V lost 6 bases, and 11 bases had no gene match. The CDR3 runs 16 residues. Germline V gene data show CDR1 as SGHRS and CDR2 as YFSETQ. The CDR3 is CASKPGGKPNTDTQYF. The CDR3 nucleotides read TGCGCCAGCAAGCCGGGAGGGAAACCAAACACAGATACGCAGTATTTT.

CDR3 sequence reads: CAWSVRGGVSKKGGQTFF. Here the CDR3 DNA reads TGTGCCTGGAGTGTACGAGGGGGCGTCAGTAAAAAGGGCGGGCAAACTTTCTTT. The chain employs TRBV30 and TRBJ1-1, with 7 bases matching TRBD1. V dropped 0 bases and J dropped 12; count of bases not matched to a gene: 25. This CDR3 has 18 amino acids. Germline V gene sequence: CDR1 GTSNPN, CDR2 SVGIG (reference sequence).

The chain employs TRBV19 and TRBJ1-1, with 10 bases that match TRBD1. There are 14 residues in the CDR3. The junction had 3 bases not matched to a gene; V was cut back by 8 bases and J by 0 bases. Germline V CDR1 and CDR2: LNHDA, SQIVND (reference sequence). The CDR3 region has the DNA TGTGCCAGTTGGACAGGGGGGATGAACACTGAAGCTTTCTTT. Residues: CASWTGGMNTEAFF.

The CDR3 region is CASSPQSSGNTIYF. The DNA of the CDR3 is TGTGCCAGCAGTCCACAGAGCTCTGGAAACACCATATATTTT. The chain employs TRBV6-1 and TRBJ1-3; D is ambiguous. The CDR3 is made up of 14 amino acids. Trimming removed 5 bases at V and 0 bases at J, with 8 bases between. In germline, CDR1 is MNHNS, CDR2 SASEGT.

The CDR3 protein is CASSDVRKGYTEAFF. In DNA form, the CDR3 reads TGTGCCAGCAGTGACGTGAGGAAAGGATACACTGAAGCTTTCTTT. The rearrangement joins TRBV25-1 to TRBJ1-1; D uncertain. The V end lost 3 bases, the J end lost 3 bases, and 14 bases lay between the germline ends. The CDR3 contains 15 residues. Per germline, CDR1 MGHDK and CDR2 SYGVNS.

The rearrangement joins TRBV18 to TRBJ1-1; a weak D match, TRBD1 (5 bases). Trimming left V 3 bases short and J 7 bases short, with 9 bases between. Germline V gene lookup returns CDR1 KGHSH and CDR2 LQKENI. The CDR3 totals 12 residues. The CDR3 here is CASSPAGGEAFF. In DNA form, the CDR3 reads TGTGCCAGCTCACCTGCGGGGGGTGAAGCTTTCTTT. The variable domain in full, with the rest retrieved from reference TRBV18 and TRBJ1-1, is NAGVMQNPRHLVRRRGQEARLRCSPMKGHSHVYWYRQLPEEGLKFMVYLQKENIIDESGMPKERFSAEFPKEGPSILRIQQVVRGDSAAYFCASSPAGGEAFFGQGTRLTVV.

This chain links TRBV2 with TRBJ2-3; D is uncertain. There are 12 residues in the CDR3. From germline, CDR1 is SNHLY and CDR2 FYNNEI. Trimming removed 1 base at V and 5 bases at J, with 4 bases between. CDR3 protein: CASSEDRDTQYF. CDR3 coding DNA: TGTGCCAGCAGTGAAGATAGAGATACGCAGTATTTT.

In DNA, the CDR3 is TGCAGCGTTCTTAGAAAAGACAGGGTCGGTGGCTACACCTTC. This gives the protein CSVLRKDRVGGYTF. V is TRBV29-1 and J is TRBJ1-2; TRBD1 matches at 7 bases. With V trimmed by 5 bases and J by 7 bases, 13 bases remained unmatched. The V gene's germline CDR1 is SQVTM and CDR2 ANQGSEA. This CDR3 is 14 amino acids long.

V is TRBV6-6 and J is TRBJ1-2; 7 bases agree with TRBD1. In germline, CDR1 is MNHNY, CDR2 SVGAGI (reference sequence). The CDR3 contains 11 residues. V lost 6 bases and J lost 8; bases outside the gene matches: 3. The CDR3 region is CASSLGGGYTF. The CDR3 DNA follows: TGTGCCAGCAGCTTAGGGGGCGGCTACACCTTC.

The gene calls are TRBV28 and TRBJ2-3; D possibly corresponds to TRBD1 (6 bases). The V gene's germline CDR1 is MDHEN and CDR2 SYDVKM. The CDR3 is 14 amino acids. Deletions cut 1 base from V and 4 bases from J, with 9 bases between. In nucleotides, the CDR3 is TGTGCCAGCAGTTTATACAGGGTGGCAGATACGCAGTATTTT. It translates to CASSLYRVADTQYF.

This clone appeared a single time. The rearrangement links TRBV2 to TRBJ1-5; D uncertain. The CDR3 runs 13 residues. Germline V CDR1 and CDR2: SNHLY, FYNNEI. V lost 2 bases to trimming and J lost 4 bases, with 6 bases between them. For the CDR3, the DNA is TGTGCCAGCAGTGAACAGTGGAATCAGCCCCAGCATTTT. Protein sequence: CASSEQWNQPQHF.

This chain joins TRBV2 and TRBJ2-1; TRBD2 agrees at 7 bases. Losses at the gene ends were 7 bases for V and 4 bases for J; bases not matched to a gene: 7. The CDR3 sequence is 14 residues long. Germline-derived CDR1 and CDR2 are SNHLY and FYNNEI. This chain's CDR3 is CASIRAGLYNEQFF. For the CDR3, the DNA is TGTGCCAGCATACGAGCGGGGCTTTACAATGAGCAGTTCTTC.

V is TRBV7-3 and J is TRBJ2-2, with 8 bases matching TRBD2. There are 17 residues in the CDR3. V shed 5 bases, J shed 4 bases, and the junction held 12 bases outside the gene matches. CDR1 and CDR2 from the germline V gene are SGHTA and FQGTGA. CDR3 DNA sequence: TGTGCCAGCAGCCCGAACCGGGGGGGGCTGTCCACCGGGGAGCTGTTTTTT. This translates into CASSPNRGGLSTGELFF.

This chain uses TRBV27 with TRBJ1-5; TRBD1 aligns across 9 bases. Germline CDR1 and CDR2: MNHEY and SMNVEV (reference sequence). This CDR3 has 17 amino acids. The V gene end was trimmed by 5 bases and the J gene end by 5 bases; junction bases not matched to a gene: 13. CDR3 amino acids: CASSPRLTGTGHQPQHF. CDR3 in DNA: TGTGCCAGCAGTCCCAGGTTAACCGGGACAGGGCATCAGCCCCAGCATTTT.

The V and J genes are TRBV7-2 and TRBJ1-3; no reliable D call. CDR3 length: 16 residues. Trimming stripped 1 base from V and 0 bases from J, with 10 bases between. Germline V CDR1 and CDR2: SGHTA, FQGNSA. The CDR3 region has the DNA TGTGCCAGCAGCTTAGTGTGGTCAGGCTCTGGAAACACCATATATTTT. Its protein product is CASSLVWSGSGNTIYF.

The rearrangement joins TRBV5-1 to TRBJ2-5; 13 positions match TRBD2. The CDR3 extends over 15 amino acids. J lost 6 bases, V lost 0 bases, and 2 bases had no gene match. Germline CDR1 reads SGHRS; CDR2 reads YFSETQ. The CDR3 nucleotides read TGCGCCAGCAGCTTGGGGACTAGCGGGAGACAGACCCAGTACTTC. Protein: CASSLGTSGRQTQYF.

The chain links TRBV5-1 to TRBJ2-3; D might be TRBD2 (6 bases). The CDR3 is 16 residues long. V was clipped by 0 bases and J by 5 bases, with 16 bases between them. Per germline, CDR1 SGHRS and CDR2 YFSETQ. Here the CDR3 DNA reads TGCGCCAGCAGCTTGGAGATTCGGAGGGAAGGAGATACGCAGTATTTT. This gives the protein CASSLEIRREGDTQYF. The full variable domain, in which reference TRBV5-1 and TRBJ2-3 provide the parts outside the CDR3, is KAGVTQTPRYLIKTRGQQVTLSCSPISGHRSVSWYQQTPGQGLQFLFEYFSETQRNKGNFPGRFSGRQFSNSRSEMNVSTLELGDSALYLCASSLEIRREGDTQYFGPGTRLTVL.

This chain connects TRBV5-1 to TRBJ2-3; TRBD2 might be the D (5 bases). The V end was cut by 1 base, the J end by 2 bases, with 11 bases between. Germline V gene lookup returns CDR1 SGHRS and CDR2 YFSETQ. The CDR3 runs 15 residues. The CDR3: CASSLFPAATDTQYF. CDR3 in DNA: TGCGCCAGCAGCTTGTTTCCAGCGGCCACAGATACGCAGTATTTT.

The chain is built from TRBV7-3 and TRBJ2-5, with 9 positions matching TRBD1. The CDR3 sequence is 15 residues long. J gave up 3 bases and V 4 bases, and 6 bases lay outside the gene matches. Germline V gene lookup returns CDR1 SGHTA and CDR2 FQGTGA. CDR3 protein: CASSSSGTGKETQYF. The CDR3 DNA follows: TGTGCCAGCAGCTCCTCCGGGACAGGGAAAGAGACCCAGTACTTC.

V usage is TRBV5-4 and J usage is TRBJ2-2, with 8 bases lining up with TRBD1. Trimming at V came to 4 bases and at J to 0 bases, leaving 2 bases not matched to a gene. Germline CDR1 reads SGHNT; CDR2 reads YYREEE (reference sequence). This CDR3 comprises 15 residues. CDR3 coding DNA: TGTGCCAGCAGCGGGACAGGCGCGAACACCGGGGAGCTGTTTTTT. Amino acid sequence: CASSGTGANTGELFF.

CDR3 loop: CASSQTGTLYQPQHF. The CDR3 nucleotides are TGCGCCAGCAGCCAGACAGGGACCTTATATCAGCCCCAGCATTTT. This chain connects TRBV4-1 to TRBJ1-5; 7 bases line up with TRBD1. Trimming cost V 3 bases and J 5 bases; bases outside gene matches: 7. Germline CDR1 and CDR2: MGHRA and YSYEKL. The CDR3 spans 15 residues.

The CDR3 DNA follows: TGCGCCAGCAGCGCGCCGGGACAGGGTACCTATGAGCAGTTCTTC. As protein: CASSAPGQGTYEQFF. V usage is TRBV5-1 and J usage is TRBJ2-1, with 9 bases identical to TRBD1. This CDR3 has 15 residues. Trimming removed 4 bases from V and 8 bases from J; junction bases left unmatched: 10. Germline V gives CDR1 SGHRS, CDR2 YFSETQ.

V and J are TRBV14 and TRBJ1-1; 8 bases align to TRBD1. The CDR3 consists of 13 residues. Unmatched junction bases numbered 3, after V lost 5 bases and J lost 4 bases. CDR1 SGHDN and CDR2 FVKESK come from the germline V gene. CDR3 sequence: CASSVQGVTEAFF. The CDR3 DNA sequence: TGTGCCAGCAGCGTACAGGGGGTCACTGAAGCTTTCTTT.

The chain employs TRBV14 and TRBJ1-1, with a weak D call TRBD1 (5 bases). The CDR3 is 16 residues long. The germline V and J ends were trimmed by 4 bases and 4 bases, with 19 bases remaining between them. CDR1 SGHDN and CDR2 FVKESK come from the germline V gene. The chain's CDR3 is CASSPPGRGGGTEAFF. The DNA of the CDR3 is TGTGCCAGCAGCCCCCCAGGGAGGGGAGGAGGCACTGAAGCTTTCTTT.

This clone has a handful of counts. V usage is TRBV7-2 and J usage is TRBJ2-5; the match to TRBD1 covers 10 bases. The germline gives CDR1 SGHTA, CDR2 FQGNSA. CDR3 length equals 12 residues. V trimming: 4 bases; J trimming: 11 bases; junction bases outside the gene matches: 4. CDR3 residues: CASSSDRGQQYF. The CDR3 bases are TGTGCCAGCAGCTCCGACAGGGGGCAGCAGTACTTC.